This T cell receptor (beta chain) was identified in a study of blood T cell repertoires in COVID-19. As for the study in general: COVID-19 samples from acute and convalescent phases originated in the United States, Italy and Spain. T cells, B-cell-depleted T cells, or PBMCs provided the cDNA or gDNA that served as material.

Per the study methods: Quantification of nucleated cells was approximated via reference gene primer amplification. Method: immunoSEQ multiplex PCR; TCRdb's copy keeps in-frame clones and lacks some. D and trimming were read from the DNA, whereas the V and J calls and clone size are those reported in that table. The profile covers around 89,000 clones, with about two thirds appearing a single time and 13% to 15% taken by the ten largest. The TCR comes from a woman of 80 years or more with acute or convalescent COVID-19. The specimen was peripheral blood.

CDR3 amino acids: CASGGGGAGETQYF. The CDR3 DNA follows: TGCGCCAGCGGTGGCGGGGGGGCCGGAGAGACCCAGTACTTC. The rearrangement uses TRBV5-1 and TRBJ2-5, with TRBD2 matching 9 bases. Looked up from germline, CDR1 is SGHRS and CDR2 is YFSETQ. The CDR3 covers 14 residues. V shed 7 bases and J 4 bases; nucleotides not matched to a gene: 8.